This is a list of T cell receptor beta chains from one sample in a study of T cells in Graves' hyperthyroidism and ophthalmopathy. MiXCR was run by TCRdb on the multiplex PCR reads, yielding one entry per CDR3 protein. The table has around 300,000 distinct CDR3 sequences, roughly 15% seen once; the top ten hold roughly 33%. What was sequenced was blood. The receptors come from a woman aged 40 to 50 with Graves' ophthalmopathy. The CDR3 runs from the conserved cysteine through the conserved F or W. The D gene is left open where the match is weak. Size values are once, few and many counts, or a class for expanded clones, and some rows have none.

j_call	clone_size	v_call	d_call	cdr3_aa	cdr3_nt
TRBJ2-7	few	TRBV19	NA	CASRGTEPYEQYF	TGTGCCAGTAGGGGGACGGAACCCTACGAGCAGTACTTC
TRBJ1-6	few	TRBV20-1	NA	CSASVKPPNSPLHF	TGCAGTGCTAGTGTAAAACCGCCGAATTCACCCCTCCACTTT
TRBJ2-5	few	TRBV20-1	NA	CSARRPGQETQYF	TGCAGTGCTAGACGTCCGGGACAAGAGACCCAGTACTTC
TRBJ1-6	few	TRBV3-1	TRBD1	CASTYGGTENSPLHF	TGTGCCAGCACTTACGGCGGGACAGAAAATTCACCCCTCCACTTT
TRBJ2-1	few	TRBV30	TRBD2	CAWNKRTSGYNEQFF	TGTGCCTGGAACAAACGGACTAGCGGATACAATGAGCAGTTCTTC
TRBJ2-7	few	TRBV20-1	NA	CSAWRFACGIAPPCSYEQYF	TGCAGTGCTTGGAGGTTTGCATGCGGGATTGCACCTCCGTGCTCCTACGAGCAGTACTTC
TRBJ2-2	NA	TRBV27	NA	CASSFPTPGGAGTGELFF	TGTGCCAGCAGCTTTCCCACCCCTGGGGGCGCAGGCACCGGGGAGCTGTTTTTT
TRBJ1-3	NA	TRBV20-1	NA	CSALDLRSGNTIYF	TGCAGTGCTCTGGACCTACGCTCTGGAAACACCATATATTTT
TRBJ2-3	NA	TRBV10-3	NA	CATLGGVPSTDTQYF	TGTGCCACCTTGGGCGGTGTCCCAAGCACAGATACGCAGTATTTT
TRBJ1-1	NA	TRBV30	NA	CAWRPLGLWSEAFF	TGTGCCTGGAGGCCACTCGGCCTTTGGTCTGAAGCTTTCTTT
TRBJ1-4	NA	TRBV5-1	TRBD1	CASSLAGQGGEKLFF	TGCGCCAGCAGCTTGGCGGGACAGGGGGGTGAAAAACTGTTTTTT
TRBJ2-5	many	TRBV11-2	NA	CASSLIRGETQYF	TGTGCCAGCAGCTTAATAAGGGGGGAGACCCAGTACTTC
TRBJ2-7	many	TRBV20-1	TRBD1	CSAIQGASEQYF	TGCAGTGCTATCCAGGGGGCGAGCGAGCAGTACTTC
TRBJ1-2	many	TRBV7-6	NA	CASSPKSRYSSVYGYTF	TGTGCCAGCAGCCCGAAGTCCAGGTACTCCTCGGTCTATGGCTACACCTTC
TRBJ2-5	few	TRBV2	NA	CATRSTSGEETQYF	TGTGCCACCCGATCAACATCGGGGGAAGAGACCCAGTACTTC
TRBJ1-5	NA	TRBV9	TRBD1	CASSGTGVGQPQHF	TGTGCCAGCAGCGGAACAGGGGTGGGTCAGCCCCAGCATTTT
TRBJ2-3	NA	TRBV29-1	TRBD1	CSVDAGTGADTQYF	TGCAGCGTTGATGCTGGGACAGGGGCAGATACGCAGTATTTT
TRBJ2-2	many	TRBV2	TRBD2	CASSVLLAGPGELFF	TGTGCCAGCAGTGTATTACTAGCGGGACCCGGGGAGCTGTTTTTT
TRBJ2-1	many	TRBV28	NA	CASSPDPASNEQFF	TGTGCCAGCAGCCCGGACCCGGCCAGCAATGAGCAGTTCTTC
TRBJ1-2	many	TRBV7-2	NA	CASSSSGTYGYTF	TGTGCCAGCAGCTCGTCCGGGACTTATGGCTACACCTTC
TRBJ2-7	NA	TRBV11-2	TRBD1	CASSHRGPEQYF	TGTGCCAGCAGTCACAGGGGGCCCGAGCAGTACTTC
TRBJ2-3	few	TRBV18	NA	CASSPGGRATDTQYF	TGTGCCAGCTCACCAGGGGGCAGAGCCACAGATACGCAGTATTTT
TRBJ2-3	few	TRBV3-1	NA	CASSQDSTIAGHTQYF	TGTGCCAGCAGCCAAGATTCGACTATTGCTGGCCATACGCAGTATTTT
TRBJ2-1	many	TRBV7-2	NA	CASSYVSEQFF	TGTGCCAGCAGCTACGTGAGTGAGCAGTTCTTC
TRBJ1-1	many	TRBV28	TRBD1	CASSPLTGSTEAFF	TGTGCCAGCAGTCCATTGACAGGGTCCACTGAAGCTTTCTTT
TRBJ2-5	few	TRBV2	TRBD1	CASRDRKSYQETQYF	TGTGCCAGCAGGGACAGGAAATCGTACCAAGAGACCCAGTACTTC
TRBJ1-3	NA	TRBV5-1	TRBD1	CASSTGQGASGNTIYF	TGCGCCAGCAGCACGGGACAGGGGGCCTCTGGAAACACCATATATTTT
TRBJ2-2	many	TRBV25-1	NA	CASSEYGGTGELFF	TGTGCCAGCAGTGAATATGGGGGAACCGGGGAGCTGTTTTTT